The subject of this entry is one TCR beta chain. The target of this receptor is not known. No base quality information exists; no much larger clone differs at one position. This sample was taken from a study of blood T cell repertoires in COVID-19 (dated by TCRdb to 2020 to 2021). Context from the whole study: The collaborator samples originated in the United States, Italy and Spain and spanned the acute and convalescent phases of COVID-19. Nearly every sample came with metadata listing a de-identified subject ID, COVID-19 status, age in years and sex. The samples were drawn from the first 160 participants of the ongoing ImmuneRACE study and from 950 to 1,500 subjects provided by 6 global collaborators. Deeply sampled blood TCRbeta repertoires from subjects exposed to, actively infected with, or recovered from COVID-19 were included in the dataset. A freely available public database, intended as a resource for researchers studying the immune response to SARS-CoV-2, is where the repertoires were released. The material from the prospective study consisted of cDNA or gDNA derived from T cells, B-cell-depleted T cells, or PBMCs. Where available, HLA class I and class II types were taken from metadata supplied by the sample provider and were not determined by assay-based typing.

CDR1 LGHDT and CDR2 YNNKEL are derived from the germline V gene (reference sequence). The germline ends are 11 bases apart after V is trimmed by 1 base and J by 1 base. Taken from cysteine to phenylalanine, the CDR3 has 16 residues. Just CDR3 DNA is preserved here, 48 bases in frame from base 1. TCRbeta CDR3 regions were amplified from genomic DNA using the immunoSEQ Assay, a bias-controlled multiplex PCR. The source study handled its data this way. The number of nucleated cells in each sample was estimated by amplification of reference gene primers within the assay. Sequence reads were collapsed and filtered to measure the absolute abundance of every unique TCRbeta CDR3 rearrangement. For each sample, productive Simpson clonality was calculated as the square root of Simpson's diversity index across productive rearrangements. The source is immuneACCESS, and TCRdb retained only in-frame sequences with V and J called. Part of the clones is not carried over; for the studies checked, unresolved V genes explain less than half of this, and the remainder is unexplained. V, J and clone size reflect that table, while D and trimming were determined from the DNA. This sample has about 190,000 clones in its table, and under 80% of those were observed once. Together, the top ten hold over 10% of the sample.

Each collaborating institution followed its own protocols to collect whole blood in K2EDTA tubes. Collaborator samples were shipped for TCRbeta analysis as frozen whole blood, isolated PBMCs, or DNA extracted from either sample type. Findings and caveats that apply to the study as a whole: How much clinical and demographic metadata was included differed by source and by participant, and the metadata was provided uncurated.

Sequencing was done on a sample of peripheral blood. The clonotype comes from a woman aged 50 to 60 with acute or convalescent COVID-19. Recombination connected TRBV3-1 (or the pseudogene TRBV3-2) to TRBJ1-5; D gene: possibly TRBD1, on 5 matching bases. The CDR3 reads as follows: CASSQGGEGSNQPQHF. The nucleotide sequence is TGTGCCAGCAGCCAAGGGGGGGAGGGAAGCAATCAGCCCCAGCATTTT.